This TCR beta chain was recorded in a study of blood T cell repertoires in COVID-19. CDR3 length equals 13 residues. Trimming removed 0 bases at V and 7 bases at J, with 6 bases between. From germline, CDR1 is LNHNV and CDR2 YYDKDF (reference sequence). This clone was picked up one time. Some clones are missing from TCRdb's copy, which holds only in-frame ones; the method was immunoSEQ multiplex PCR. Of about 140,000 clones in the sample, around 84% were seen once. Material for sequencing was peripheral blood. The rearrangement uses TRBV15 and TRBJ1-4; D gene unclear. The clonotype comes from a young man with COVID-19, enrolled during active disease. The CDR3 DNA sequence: TGTGCCACCAGCAGAGATCCCGGTGAAAAACTGTTTTTT. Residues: CATSRDPGEKLFF. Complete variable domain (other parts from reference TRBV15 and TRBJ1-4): DAMVIQNPRYQVTQFGKPVTLSCSQTLNHNVMYWYQQKSSQAPKLLFHYYDKDFNNEADTPDNFQSRRPNTSFCFLDIRSPGLGDTAMYLCATSRDPGEKLFFGSGTQLSVL.